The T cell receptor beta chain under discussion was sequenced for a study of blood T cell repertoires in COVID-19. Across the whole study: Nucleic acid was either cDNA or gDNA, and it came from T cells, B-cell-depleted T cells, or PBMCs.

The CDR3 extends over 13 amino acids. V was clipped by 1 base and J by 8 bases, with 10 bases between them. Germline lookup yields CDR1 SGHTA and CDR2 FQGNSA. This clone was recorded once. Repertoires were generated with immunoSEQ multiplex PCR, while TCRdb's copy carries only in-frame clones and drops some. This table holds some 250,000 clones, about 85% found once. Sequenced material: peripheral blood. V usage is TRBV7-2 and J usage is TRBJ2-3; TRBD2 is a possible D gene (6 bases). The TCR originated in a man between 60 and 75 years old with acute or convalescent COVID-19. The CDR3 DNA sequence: TGTGCCAGCAGCTTAGTGGAGGGGCGTACGCAGTATTTT. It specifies CASSLVEGRTQYF.